Shown below are 24 T cell receptor beta chains from a single sample sequenced in a study of T cell repertoires in ileal Crohn's disease. Some clones are missing from TCRdb's copy, which holds only in-frame ones; the method was immunoSEQ multiplex PCR. Here the sample spans some 60,000 clones, approximately 88% being singletons. Time point reported: neoterminal ileum biopsy at postoperative endoscopy, about 6 months after surgery. Sequencing used ileal tissue. The receptors come from an adult with Crohn's disease.

This clone has more than one count but fewer than ten. The rearrangement links TRBV7-8 to TRBJ1-3, with D tentatively TRBD1 (6 bases). Germline V CDR1 and CDR2: SGHVS, FQNEAQ. The CDR3 loop spans 19 amino acids. The V gene lost 2 bases and the J gene lost 1 base, with 21 bases spanning the gap. CDR3 bases: TGTGCCAGCAGCTTATACGAGAGCGGGGGCATGCCGTCTGGAAACACCATATATTTT. This encodes CASSLYESGGMPSGNTIYF.

V gene TRBV6-5 combines with J gene TRBJ1-1; D ambiguous. V lost 2 bases, J lost 9 bases, and 13 bases lay in between. There are 13 residues in the CDR3. The germline V gene encodes CDR1 MNHEY and CDR2 SVGAGI. In nucleotides, the CDR3 is TGTGCCAGCAGTTACGGATCGCACAGAAAAGCTTTCTTT. Protein product: CASSYGSHRKAFF.

The chain is built from TRBV28 and TRBJ1-5; D not certain. There are 16 residues in the CDR3. Trimming pared 2 bases from V and 3 bases from J, leaving 14 bases between. The germline V gene encodes CDR1 MDHEN and CDR2 SYDVKM. CDR3 region: CASSLIAGIDNQPQHF. The CDR3 DNA sequence: TGTGCCAGCAGTTTAATTGCGGGGATCGACAATCAGCCCCAGCATTTT. The full variable domain, completed using reference TRBV28 and TRBJ1-5, is DVKVTQSSRYLVKRTGEKVFLECVQDMDHENMFWYRQDPGLGLRLIYFSYDVKMKEKGDIPEGYSVSREKKERFSLILESASTNQTSMYLCASSLIAGIDNQPQHFGDGTRLSIL.

The rearrangement links TRBV6-5 to TRBJ1-1; D might be TRBD1 (6 bases). The CDR3 runs 13 residues. V was trimmed by 6 bases and J by 7 bases, leaving 15 bases between them. The germline gives CDR1 MNHEY, CDR2 SVGAGI. The CDR3 bases are TGTGCCAGCAGCCAATATAGACAGGTTGAAGCTTTCTTT. It is translated as CASSQYRQVEAFF.

The chain has TRBV6-5 and TRBJ2-7, with TRBD2 matching over 11 bases. CDR3 size: 15 residues. V lost 3 bases to trimming and J lost 3 bases; unmatched junction nucleotides: 4. Germline CDR1 is MNHEY and CDR2 is SVGAGI. Here the CDR3 DNA reads TGTGCCAGCAGTTATGGAACTAGCGGGAGCTACGAGCAGTACTTC. It codes for CASSYGTSGSYEQYF.

The chain links TRBV29-1 to TRBJ2-4, with a possible D match to TRBD1 (5 bases). The CDR3 is 12 amino acids. Trimming removed 7 bases from V and 7 bases from J, with 14 bases in between. Germline lookup yields CDR1 SQVTM and CDR2 ANQGSEA. The CDR3 protein is CSATQGRNIQYF. The CDR3 DNA sequence: TGCAGCGCTACCCAGGGCCGGAACATTCAGTACTTC.

The sample holds a few counts of this clone. This rearrangement joins TRBV5-4 to TRBJ2-5; weak D call: TRBD1 (7 bases). Trimming cost V 4 bases and J 1 base, with 14 bases left between them. The CDR3 extends over 15 amino acids. CDR1 is SGHNT, CDR2 YYREEE, per germline (reference sequence). This chain's CDR3 is CASSTRDRIQETQYF. The CDR3 bases are TGTGCCAGCAGCACGCGGGACAGAATCCAAGAGACCCAGTACTTC.

The J gene is TRBJ2-1, the V gene TRBV4-3; 7 nucleotides match TRBD2. Germline CDR1 and CDR2: LGHNA and YSLEER. V lost 0 bases, J lost 0 bases, and 11 bases stayed unmatched. The CDR3 totals 19 residues. The CDR3 loop is CASSQEMSNGGSSYNEQFF. The CDR3 DNA reads TGCGCCAGCAGCCAAGAGATGAGTAACGGGGGGAGCTCCTACAATGAGCAGTTCTTC.

The genes are TRBV11-3 and TRBJ1-1; D call uncertain. Trimming took 5 bases from V and 1 from J, leaving 11 bases between them. Germline CDR1 reads SGHNT; CDR2 reads YENEEA. There are 14 residues in the CDR3. The CDR3 sequence: CASSKDSWNTEAFF. CDR3 coding DNA: TGTGCCAGCAGCAAGGACTCGTGGAACACTGAAGCTTTCTTT. Looking up the rest from reference TRBV11-3 and TRBJ1-1 gives the full variable domain: EAGVVQSPRYKIIEKKQPVAFWCNPISGHNTLYWYLQNLGQGPELLIRYENEEAVDDSQLPKDRFSAERLKGVDSTLKIQPAELGDSAVYLCASSKDSWNTEAFFGQGTRLTVV.

This clone was counted a single time. CDR3 sequence reads: CASSFNPGETQYF. The CDR3 DNA follows: TGTGCCAGCAGTTTTAATCCGGGAGAGACCCAGTACTTC. The rearrangement uses TRBV6-5 and TRBJ2-5; D ambiguous. The CDR3 covers 13 residues. V shed 4 bases and J shed 4 bases, with 10 bases lying between them. The germline CDR1 and CDR2 sequences are MNHEY and SVGAGI.

The chain combines TRBV30 with TRBJ2-7, with TRBD2 identical over 7 bases. The length of the CDR3 is 10 residues. With 2 bases clipped from V and 12 bases from J, the junction kept 4 bases outside the gene matches. Germline CDR1 is GTSNPN and CDR2 is SVGIG (reference sequence). CDR3 DNA: TGTGCCTGGAGTTCGGGAGGTTTGTACTTC. It encodes CAWSSGGLYF.

This chain joins TRBV14 and TRBJ1-2, with TRBD1 matching 7 bases. There are 16 residues in the CDR3. The V segment lost 0 bases and the J segment 4 bases; nucleotides outside the gene matches: 8. Germline assignment: CDR1 SGHDN and CDR2 FVKESK. The CDR3 nucleotides are TGTGCCAGCAGCCAAGAGAGACAGGGATCTTCCTATGGCTACACCTTC. Translated: CASSQERQGSSYGYTF.

The rearrangement links TRBV11-3 to TRBJ2-3; D might be TRBD1 (5 bases). CDR1 is SGHNT, CDR2 YENEEA, per germline. The length of the CDR3 is 15 residues. The V end was cut by 4 bases, the J end by 2 bases, with 13 bases between. The chain's CDR3 is CASSSRQLYTDTQYF. CDR3 DNA: TGTGCCAGCAGCTCACGACAGCTCTACACAGATACGCAGTATTTT.

This chain uses TRBV2 with TRBJ2-3, with 7 bases aligning to TRBD2. Germline loops: CDR1 SNHLY, CDR2 FYNNEI. V was pared by 3 bases and J by 0 bases, with 3 bases of the junction left unmatched. The CDR3 is made up of 15 amino acids. CDR3 nucleotide sequence: TGTGCCAGCAGTGAGCGACTAGCTAGCACAGATACGCAGTATTTT. Protein product: CASSERLASTDTQYF. The full variable domain, rest sourced from reference TRBV2 and TRBJ2-3, is EPEVTQTPSHQVTQMGQEVILRCVPISNHLYFYWYRQILGQKVEFLVSFYNNEISEKSEIFDDQFSVERPDGSNFTLKIRSTKLEDSAMYFCASSERLASTDTQYFGPGTRLTVL.

The chain joins TRBV2 to TRBJ1-5; D is undetermined. This CDR3 has 12 amino acids. CDR1 SNHLY and CDR2 FYNNEI come from the germline V gene. The ends were cut back, 3 bases at V and 8 bases at J, with 8 bases in the middle. The CDR3 is CASSEIPKPQHF. CDR3 in DNA: TGTGCCAGCAGTGAGATCCCTAAGCCCCAGCATTTT.

This chain links TRBV6-6 with TRBJ1-2; a weak D match, TRBD1 (5 bases). The CDR3 consists of 12 residues. From germline, CDR1 is MNHNY and CDR2 SVGAGI (reference sequence). Trimming removed 8 bases at V and 3 bases at J, with 10 bases between. The CDR3 nucleotides read TGTGCCAGCCTCGGGGGGTACTATGGCTACACCTTC. As protein: CASLGGYYGYTF.

J is TRBJ2-5 and V is TRBV30, with D maybe TRBD2 (6 bases). Germline V gene data show CDR1 as GTSNPN and CDR2 as SVGIG (reference sequence). The CDR3 totals 13 residues. V was clipped by 0 bases and J by 1 base, with 6 bases between them. In DNA form, the CDR3 reads TGTGCCTGGAGTGTGGGGGGCCAAGAGACCCAGTACTTC. Translation gives CAWSVGGQETQYF.

The chain carries TRBV2 and TRBJ1-4; no clear D gene. CDR3 size: 13 residues. Germline loops: CDR1 SNHLY, CDR2 FYNNEI. Trimming stripped 0 bases from V and 7 bases from J, with 6 bases between. This chain's CDR3 is CASSEAVAEKLFF. The CDR3 coding sequence is TGTGCCAGCAGTGAAGCGGTAGCTGAAAAACTGTTTTTT.

V and J are TRBV10-2 and TRBJ2-3; 11 nucleotides align to TRBD2. The V gene's germline CDR1 is WSHSY and CDR2 SAAADI. V trimming: 4 bases; J trimming: 6 bases; junction bases outside the gene matches: 9. This CDR3 comprises 16 residues. CDR3 DNA: TGCGCCAGCAGTGTTGGGCTAGCGGGGGGTGTGGATACGCAGTATTTT. Translating gives CASSVGLAGGVDTQYF.

The chain has TRBV7-3 and TRBJ2-7; D may be TRBD2 (5 bases). Trimming shortened V by 1 base and J by 6 bases, and 16 bases separated the two germline ends. CDR3 length: 15 amino acids. CDR1 SGHTA and CDR2 FQGTGA come from the germline V gene. CDR3 protein: CASSLISGELSEQYF. CDR3 DNA: TGTGCCAGCAGCTTAATCTCTGGGGAGCTCTCCGAGCAGTACTTC.

The chain uses TRBV30 and TRBJ2-6, with a weak D call TRBD1 (6 bases). CDR3 length: 13 amino acids. Germline V CDR1 and CDR2: GTSNPN, SVGIG (reference sequence). The CDR3 bases are TGTGTGCCAGGGGTGTCTGGGGCCAACGTCCTGACTTTC. As protein: CVPGVSGANVLTF.

The V gene is TRBV19, the J gene TRBJ1-2, with D unclear. From germline, CDR1 is LNHDA and CDR2 SQIVND (reference sequence). Trimming removed 7 bases at V and 2 bases at J, with 17 bases between. The CDR3 is 15 residues long. This CDR3 reads CASMPHSGTNYGYTF. The CDR3 region has the DNA TGTGCCAGTATGCCCCACTCAGGAACCAACTATGGCTACACCTTC. Full variable domain (missing parts from reference TRBV19 and TRBJ1-2): DGGITQSPKYLFRKEGQNVTLSCEQNLNHDAMYWYRQDPGQGLRLIYYSQIVNDFQKGDIAEGYSVSREKKESFPLTVTSAQKNPTAFYLCASMPHSGTNYGYTFGSGTRLTVV.

This clone was found a few times. The chain employs TRBV11-2 and TRBJ2-2; 7 bases map to TRBD1. The ends lost 5 bases at V and 9 bases at J; junction bases unmatched: 3. This CDR3 has 12 residues. Germline CDR1 is SGHAT and CDR2 is FQNNGV. The CDR3 spells CASSHRGWELFF. DNA of the CDR3: TGTGCCAGCAGCCACAGGGGTTGGGAGCTGTTTTTT.

The chain has TRBV7-8 and TRBJ2-7; 7 bases match TRBD2. Germline CDR1 is SGHVS and CDR2 is FQNEAQ. This CDR3 spans 16 amino acids. The V segment lost 4 bases and the J segment 0 bases; nucleotides outside the gene matches: 9. The chain's CDR3 is CASSSFGRGSSYEQYV. CDR3 in DNA: TGTGCCAGCAGCTCCTTTGGGCGGGGGAGCTCCTACGAGCAGTACGTC.